This T cell receptor beta chain was obtained from a study of blood T cell repertoires in COVID-19. Trimming took 5 bases from V and 0 from J, leaving 15 bases between them. The germline V gene encodes CDR1 SGHRS and CDR2 YFSETQ. CDR3 length: 16 amino acids. This table comes from immunoSEQ multiplex PCR, and its TCRdb copy is limited to in-frame clones, with some not included. In the table there are around 250,000 clones, under 90% of which are singletons. The chain uses TRBV5-1 and TRBJ2-1; D unresolved. The sequence derives from a human donor in a cohort sampled during active COVID-19. The sequenced material came from peripheral blood. CDR3 DNA sequence: TGCGCCAGCAGTCCAACCGAACTTAACTCCTACAATGAGCAGTTCTTC. Residues: CASSPTELNSYNEQFF.